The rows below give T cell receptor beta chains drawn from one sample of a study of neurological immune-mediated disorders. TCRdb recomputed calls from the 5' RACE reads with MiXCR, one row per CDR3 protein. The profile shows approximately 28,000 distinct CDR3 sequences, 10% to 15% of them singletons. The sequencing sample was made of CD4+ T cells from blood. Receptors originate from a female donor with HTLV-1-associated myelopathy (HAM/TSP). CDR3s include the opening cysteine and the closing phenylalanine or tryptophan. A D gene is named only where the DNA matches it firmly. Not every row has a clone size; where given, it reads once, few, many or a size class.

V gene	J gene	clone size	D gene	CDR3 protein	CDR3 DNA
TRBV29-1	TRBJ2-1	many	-	CSAVSGGNEQFF	TGCAGCGCTGTTTCCGGGGGTAATGAGCAGTTCTTC
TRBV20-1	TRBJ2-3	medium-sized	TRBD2	CSVPSGNTDTQYF	TGCAGTGTTCCTAGCGGGAACACAGATACGCAGTATTTT
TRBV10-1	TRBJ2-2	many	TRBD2	CASDFGAGEDTGELFF	TGCGCCAGTGATTTTGGAGCGGGAGAGGATACCGGGGAGCTGTTTTTT
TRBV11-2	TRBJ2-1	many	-	CASTHRMSVHPRYNEQFF	TGTGCCAGCACCCACCGTATGTCCGTTCACCCTCGATACAATGAGCAGTTCTTC
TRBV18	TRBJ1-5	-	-	CVSSLQVNQPQHF	TGTGTCAGCTCACTGCAAGTCAATCAGCCCCAGCATTTT
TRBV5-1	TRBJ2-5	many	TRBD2	CASSLALREQETQYF	TGCGCCAGCAGCTTGGCCCTGCGGGAGCAAGAGACCCAGTACTTC
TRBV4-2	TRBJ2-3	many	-	CASSQGTTDTQYF	TGTGCCAGCAGCCAAGGTACTACAGATACGCAGTATTTT
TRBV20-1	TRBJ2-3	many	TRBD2	CSASTSVSLVSTDTQYF	TGCAGTGCTAGTACTAGCGTCAGCCTTGTTAGCACAGATACGCAGTATTTT
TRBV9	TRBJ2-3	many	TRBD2	CASSVISGGRDTQYF	TGTGCCAGCAGCGTGATAAGCGGGGGCCGGGATACGCAGTATTTT
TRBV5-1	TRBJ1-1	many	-	CASSLGGETEAFF	TGCGCCAGCAGCTTGGGGGGAGAGACTGAAGCTTTCTTT
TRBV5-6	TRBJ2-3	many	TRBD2	CASSRLAGGRALTDTQYF	TGTGCCAGCAGCCGTCTAGCGGGGGGCCGGGCCCTCACAGATACGCAGTATTTT